This T cell receptor (beta chain) emerged from a study of control samples from healthy donors and cancer patients. Only in-frame clones appear in the TCRdb table, and some are missing; sequencing was by immunoSEQ multiplex PCR. The sample lists 100,000 to 150,000 clones, roughly 90% occurring once. There are 16 residues in the CDR3. Germline CDR1 reads KGHDR; CDR2 reads SFDVKD. Trimming at V came to 3 bases and at J to 0 bases, leaving 2 bases not matched to a gene. V is TRBV24-1 and J is TRBJ1-3, with 9 bases fitting TRBD1. Sequencing was done on a sample of blood. This receptor was obtained from a man aged 35-49 years in good health. DNA for the CDR3: TGTGCCACCAGTGATGTGGGACAGGGCTCTGGAAACACCATATATTTT. Protein: CATSDVGQGSGNTIYF.